Listed here are 27 T cell receptor beta chains from one sample, sequenced in a study of tissue T cells after allogeneic stem cell transplantation. Profiled with immunoSEQ multiplex PCR; TCRdb holds only in-frame clones, not every one. Here the sample spans some 48,000 clones, less than 75% being singletons. The sample taken for sequencing was sorted cells pooled from one or two spleens. Source of these receptors: a pool of C57BL/6 mice in good health.

This clone has only one observation. Gene names are the mouse ones. The read falls 1 residue short of the CDR3 end, and the missing part is taken from the germline J gene. V gene TRBV2 combines with J gene TRBJ1-4; 9 bases match TRBD1. The CDR3 loop spans 14 amino acids. Trimming took 3 bases from V and 6 from J; bases not matched to a gene: 2. In germline, CDR1 is LGHNA, CDR2 YSYQKL. CDR3 in amino acids: CASSQGQGDERLFF. The part of the CDR3 DNA that was read is TGTGCCAGCAGCCAGGGACAGGGTGACGAAAGATTATTT.

Concerning this clone: The gene names here belong to mouse. The CDR3 goes on 1 residue after the read ends, and that part is filled in from the germline J gene. V and J are TRBV13-1 and TRBJ2-4, with unresolved D. Looked up from germline, CDR1 is NSHNY and CDR2 is SYGAGN. CDR3 length equals 14 residues. V lost 2 bases to trimming and J lost 0 bases, with 7 bases between them. The CDR3 DNA, read in part, is TGTGCCAGCAGTGAGACGGTTAGTCAAAACACCTTGTAC. This codes for CASSETVSQNTLY. The entire CDR3 protein reads CASSETVSQNTLYF.

With respect to this clone: Mouse gene names and germline throughout. The read ends 1 residue early relative to the CDR3; the germline J gene fills the gap. The chain links TRBV13-1 to TRBJ2-1, with 9 nucleotides matching TRBD2. The junction had 2 bases not matched to a gene; V was cut back by 0 bases and J by 4 bases. CDR1 NSHNY and CDR2 SYGAGN come from the germline V gene. CDR3 length: 15 residues. CDR3 loop: CASSDAGGGYAEQFF. CDR3 DNA (partial): TGTGCCAGCAGTGATGCTGGGGGGGGATATGCTGAGCAGTTC.

Worth noting for this clone: The gene names here belong to mouse. The read gets to within 1 residue of the CDR3 end, and the germline J gene fills in the rest. V gene TRBV20 combines with J gene TRBJ2-1; possible D gene TRBD1, 6 bases. V lost 2 bases, J lost 6 bases, and 11 bases lay in between. The CDR3 contains 13 residues. From germline, CDR1 is GFQATS and CDR2 STVNSAI. The chain's CDR3 is CGARPQGFAEQFF. Incomplete CDR3 DNA: TGTGGTGCTAGGCCACAGGGTTTTGCTGAGCAGTTC. Together with reference TRBV20 and TRBJ2-1, the CDR3 gives the full variable domain: GALVYQYPRRTICKSGTSMRMECQAVGFQATSVAWYRQSPQKTFELIALSTVNSAIKYEQNFTQEKFPISHPNLSFSSMTVLNAYLEDRGLYLCGARPQGFAEQFFGPGTRLTVL.

About this clone itself: Gene names and germline refer to mouse. The CDR3 end is not reached by the read, which stops 1 residue before it; the germline J gene fills it in. The gene calls are TRBV29 and TRBJ2-7; 9 nucleotides align to TRBD1. The germline gives CDR1 MSHET, CDR2 SYDVDS. The CDR3 runs to 14 residues. V lost 5 bases to trimming and J lost 6 bases; unmatched junction nucleotides: 8. The CDR3 spells CASSLNRGLIEQYF. CDR3 bases read: TGTGCTAGCAGTCTTAACAGGGGGCTGATTGAACAGTAC.

Comments on this clone: The gene names given are mouse names. The observed sequence ends 1 residue before the CDR3 terminus, with the missing tail filled in from the germline J gene. The chain carries TRBV16 and TRBJ2-4; unclear D gene. This CDR3 spans 15 amino acids. V lost 1 base and J 0 bases, leaving 8 bases between the germline ends. The V gene's germline CDR1 is SGHSA and CDR2 FRNQAP. The CDR3 protein is CASSLVPGSQNTLYF. CDR3 bases read: TGTGCAAGCAGCTTAGTCCCCGGTAGTCAAAACACCTTGTAC.

As concerns this clone: Gene names denote mouse genes. With the read ending 1 residue before the CDR3 end, the germline J gene is used to fill in that end. The rearrangement links TRBV31 to TRBJ1-4; 7 bases align to TRBD1. Germline values: CDR1 GKSSPN, CDR2 SITVG. The CDR3 sequence is 14 residues long. Germline trimming cut 0 bases from V and 4 bases from J; bases unmatched to any gene: 2. Partial CDR3 DNA: TGTGCCTGGAGTCTAGGGGGCAGCAACGAAAGATTATTT. This codes for CAWSLGGSNERLF. The entire CDR3 protein is CAWSLGGSNERLFF.

This clone was seen only a few times. The gene names here belong to mouse. The read stops 1 residue short of the end of the CDR3; the missing end is completed from the germline J gene. The chain recombines TRBV26 with TRBJ1-2; 8 positions match TRBD1. V shed 4 bases and J 5 bases; nucleotides not matched to a gene: 0. Germline V CDR1 and CDR2: KGHPV, FQNQEV (reference sequence). This CDR3 has 12 residues. The part of the CDR3 DNA that was read is TGTGCCAGCAGTCGACAGGGGTCCGACTACACC. It is translated as CASSRQGSDYT. The entire CDR3 sequence reads CASSRQGSDYTF.

There are a few counts of this clone. Mouse germline and gene names are used. The read terminates 1 residue before the CDR3 end, so the remaining end is supplied by the germline J gene. The J gene is TRBJ2-1, the V gene TRBV20; D might be TRBD1 or TRBD2, each matching 5 bases. The CDR3 covers 15 residues. Trimming removed 0 bases at V and 0 bases at J, with 9 bases between. Germline CDR1 reads GFQATS; CDR2 reads STVNSAI. The CDR3 region is CGAREVGRNYAEQFF. The CDR3 DNA, read in part, is TGTGGTGCTAGGGAGGTGGGGCGTAACTATGCTGAGCAGTTC. Drawing the rest from reference TRBV20 and TRBJ2-1, the complete variable domain is GALVYQYPRRTICKSGTSMRMECQAVGFQATSVAWYRQSPQKTFELIALSTVNSAIKYEQNFTQEKFPISHPNLSFSSMTVLNAYLEDRGLYLCGAREVGRNYAEQFFGPGTRLTVL.

Notes on this clone: These gene names are mouse names. The read is 1 residue too short to cover the CDR3 end, so that end is filled in from the germline J gene. The chain is built from TRBV5 and TRBJ1-2; 10 bases are shared with TRBD1. With 0 bases clipped from V and 2 bases from J, the junction kept 0 bases outside the gene matches. Germline V lookup: CDR1 LGHNA, CDR2 YNLKQL (reference sequence). This CDR3 comprises 15 residues. The CDR3 here is CASSQETGGNSDYTF. Incomplete CDR3 DNA: TGTGCCAGCAGCCAAGAGACAGGGGGCAACTCCGACTACACC.

Regarding this clone: Mouse gene names apply. The read terminates 1 residue ahead of where the CDR3 ends, so the germline J gene completes it. The rearrangement links TRBV13-3 to TRBJ1-1, with no clear D. Trimming removed 4 bases from V and 6 bases from J, with 7 bases in between. The germline V gene has CDR1 NNHDY and CDR2 SYVADS. The CDR3 has 11 residues. Incomplete CDR3 DNA: TGTGCCAGCAGTCCCGGGGCAGAAGTCTTC. It encodes CASSPGAEVF. The whole CDR3 region reads CASSPGAEVFF.

On this clone itself: These gene names are mouse names. With the read ending 1 residue before the CDR3 end, the germline J gene is used to fill in that end. The chain joins TRBV19 to TRBJ2-7, with 8 bases fitting TRBD2. The V gene end was trimmed by 0 bases and the J gene end by 3 bases; junction bases not matched to a gene: 2. CDR1 and CDR2 (germline): FNHDT, SITEND (reference sequence). The CDR3 has 14 amino acids. The CDR3 here is CASSIVGGGYEQYF. The covered CDR3 bases are TGTGCCAGCAGTATAGTTGGGGGGGGCTATGAACAGTAC. The complete variable domain, with remaining parts taken from reference TRBV19 and TRBJ2-7, reads GGIITQTPKFLIGQEGQKLTLKCQQNFNHDTMYWYRQDSGKGLRLIYYSITENDLQKGDLSEGYDASREKKSSFSLTVTSAQKNEMAVFLCASSIVGGGYEQYFGPGTRLTVL.

As concerns this clone: Each gene name is a mouse one. The read finishes 1 residue shy of the CDR3 end, and the germline J gene is used to complete it. The chain uses TRBV26 and TRBJ2-2; 8 bases fit TRBD1. V dropped 2 bases and J dropped 4; count of bases not matched to a gene: 3. The CDR3 consists of 15 residues. CDR1 is KGHPV and CDR2 is FQNQEV in the germline V gene (reference sequence). The CDR3 bases that were read are TGTGCCAGCAGTCTGGGACAGGGAAGCACCGGGCAGCTCTAC. As protein: CASSLGQGSTGQLY. In full, the CDR3 reads CASSLGQGSTGQLYF. Full variable domain (missing parts from reference TRBV26 and TRBJ2-2): NSKVIQTPRYLVKGQGQKAKMRCIPEKGHPVVFWYQQNKNNEFKFLINFQNQEVLQQIDMTEKRFSAECPSNSPCSLEIQSSEAGDSALYLCASSLGQGSTGQLYFGEGSKLTVL.

On this clone: Gene names are mouse gene names. The CDR3 protein is CASSFSSAETLYF. CDR3 DNA, as far as it was read: TGTGCCAGCAGCTTCTCTAGTGCAGAAACGCTGTAT. The rearrangement joins TRBV3 to TRBJ2-3; no firm D call. The CDR3 end falls 1 residue outside the read, so it is completed with the germline J gene. The germline CDR1 and CDR2 sequences are SNHLY and FYNGKV (reference sequence). The CDR3 covers 13 residues. Between the trimmed V and J ends, which lost 3 bases and 0 bases, there was a span of 4 bases.

In regard to this clone: Genes and germline are mouse. The read finishes 1 residue shy of the CDR3 end, and the germline J gene is used to complete it. The gene calls are TRBV12-1 and TRBJ2-5; 11 bases line up with TRBD2. From germline, CDR1 is SGHSN and CDR2 HYEKVE. V lost 4 bases, J lost 6 bases, and 5 bases stayed unmatched. The CDR3 runs 14 residues. The DNA read from the CDR3 is TGTGCCAGCTCCTTCCGGGACTGGGGGGACACCCAGTAC. It encodes CASSFRDWGDTQY. Given in full, the CDR3 is CASSFRDWGDTQYF.

Comment on this clone: Germline and genes here are mouse. The DNA read from the CDR3 is TGTGCCAGCAGCTTCCGGGGGCCGGACACCCAGTAC. Amino acid sequence: CASSFRGPDTQY. The whole CDR3 sequence reads CASSFRGPDTQYF. The V and J genes are TRBV4 and TRBJ2-5; possibly TRBD1 or TRBD2 for D (6 bases each). The read ends 1 residue early relative to the CDR3; the germline J gene fills the gap. Looked up from germline, CDR1 is LGHDT and CDR2 is YNNKQL (reference sequence). Deletions cut 4 bases from V and 6 bases from J, with 11 bases between. The CDR3 contains 13 residues.

This clone has a handful of counts. Mouse germline and gene names are used. From the germline J gene comes the end of the CDR3, since the read stops 1 residue before it. The chain joins TRBV16 to TRBJ2-7; the D gene could be TRBD1 or TRBD2 (5 bases each). The CDR3 sequence is 15 residues long. The germline CDR1 and CDR2 sequences are SGHSA and FRNQAP. The ends were cut back, 7 bases at V and 0 bases at J, with 16 bases in the middle. The CDR3 is CASNLSGRSSYEQYF. CDR3 DNA (partial): TGTGCAAGCAACCTTTCGGGACGTAGCTCCTATGAACAGTAC.

This clone was detected only once. Any gene name here is a mouse gene name. The sequence runs out 1 residue before the end of the CDR3; the remainder is reconstructed from the germline J gene. The chain joins TRBV13-2 to TRBJ1-6; D uncertain. TRBJ1-6 falls under the ORF class, with uncertain function. Germline V CDR1 and CDR2: NNHNN, SYGAGS (reference sequence). Trimming shortened V by 4 bases and J by 4 bases, and 6 bases separated the two germline ends. The CDR3 spans 13 residues. CDR3 sequence reads: CASGQGYNSPLYF. CDR3 bases read: TGTGCCAGCGGTCAAGGGTATAATTCGCCCCTCTAC.

For this clone: Germline and genes: mouse. The read terminates 1 residue ahead of where the CDR3 ends, so the germline J gene completes it. The chain combines TRBV3 with TRBJ2-5, with D possibly being TRBD2 (5 bases). The V gene lost 5 bases and the J gene lost 0 bases, with 9 bases spanning the gap. Germline CDR1 reads SNHLY; CDR2 reads FYNGKV (reference sequence). The CDR3 runs 14 residues. Incomplete CDR3 DNA: TGTGCCAGCAGCCTGGACTATAACCAAGACACCCAGTAC. The encoded protein is CASSLDYNQDTQY. The whole CDR3 protein reads CASSLDYNQDTQYF. Complete variable domain (other parts from reference TRBV3 and TRBJ2-5): GPKVLQIPSHQIIDMGQMVTLNCDPVSNHLYFYWYKQILGQQMEFLVNFYNGKVMEKSKLFKDQFSVERPDGSYFTLKIQPTALEDSAVYFCASSLDYNQDTQYFGPGTRLLVL.

Points on this clone: These gene names are mouse names. The read ends 1 residue early relative to the CDR3; the germline J gene fills the gap. V usage is TRBV20 and J usage is TRBJ1-2, with D unresolved. The CDR3 has 13 amino acids. In germline, CDR1 is GFQATS, CDR2 STVNSAI. V was pared by 0 bases and J by 0 bases, with 5 bases between. The CDR3 bases that were read are TGTGGTGCTAGGGACCGCTCAAACTCCGACTACACC. This gives the protein CGARDRSNSDYT. The whole CDR3 protein is CGARDRSNSDYTF.

There are a few counts of this clone. Mouse gene names and germline throughout. The missing CDR3 end, 1 residue past where the read stops, is filled in from the germline J gene. The J gene is TRBJ1-3, the V gene TRBV19; a possible D gene is TRBD1 (6 bases). Germline loops: CDR1 FNHDT, CDR2 SITEND (reference sequence). The germline V and J ends were trimmed by 4 bases and 0 bases, with 14 bases remaining between them. This CDR3 has 16 amino acids. Partial CDR3 DNA: TGTGCCAGCAGTTCCTGGGGACACAATTCTGGAAATACGCTCTAT. It codes for CASSSWGHNSGNTLY. The entire CDR3 sequence reads CASSSWGHNSGNTLYF.

Regarding this clone: All gene names here are mouse names. The read halts 1 residue ahead of the CDR3 end, with the missing end drawn from the germline J gene. This chain uses TRBV19 with TRBJ1-6, with 9 bases aligning to TRBD1. TRBJ1-6 is recorded as an ORF, its role being uncertain. Looked up from germline, CDR1 is FNHDT and CDR2 is SITEND (reference sequence). The CDR3 consists of 14 residues. After removal of 2 bases from V and 7 bases from J, the junction contained 1 base not matched to a gene. CDR3 DNA, as far as it was read: TGTGCCAGCAGTATCACAGGGGGCAATTCGCCCCTCTAC. Its protein product is CASSITGGNSPLY. The CDR3 reads in full as CASSITGGNSPLYF.

To note about this clone: Genes and germline come from the mouse. The sequenced fragment ends 1 residue before the CDR3 boundary, so the rest is inferred from the germline J gene. The J gene is TRBJ2-2, the V gene TRBV3, with D perhaps matching TRBD1 (7 bases). The germline CDR1 and CDR2 sequences are SNHLY and FYNGKV (reference sequence). V gave up 1 base and J gave up 4 bases, with 10 bases separating them. This CDR3 is 15 amino acids long. CDR3 bases read: TGTGCCAGCAGCTTAGGAGGGGGCGGCACCGGGCAGCTCTAC. It encodes CASSLGGGGTGQLY. The complete CDR3 protein is CASSLGGGGTGQLYF.

This clone was seen a few times. Gene names are mouse gene names. The read finishes 1 residue shy of the CDR3 end, and the germline J gene is used to complete it. The sample carries other DNA sequences with the same CDR3. The chain couples TRBV19 to TRBJ2-7; D not resolved. Germline CDR1 FNHDT, CDR2 SITEND (reference sequence). The V gene lost 5 bases and the J gene lost 0 bases, with 3 bases spanning the gap. This CDR3 comprises 11 residues. CDR3 amino acids: CASSPSYEQYF. The covered CDR3 bases are TGTGCCAGCAGCCCCTCCTATGAACAGTAC.

This clone was found once. All gene names here are mouse names. Sequencing ends 1 residue short of the CDR3 end; the germline J gene provides the rest. The chain carries TRBV5 and TRBJ1-3; D ambiguous. The CDR3 covers 14 residues. Germline values: CDR1 LGHNA, CDR2 YNLKQL (reference sequence). With 0 bases removed from V and 0 bases from J, the gap between germline ends came to 3 bases. The sequenced part of the CDR3 DNA is TGTGCCAGCAGCCAAGAAGGTTCTGGAAATACGCTCTAT. Its translation is CASSQEGSGNTLY. The whole CDR3 protein reads CASSQEGSGNTLYF.

Comments on this clone: Gene names follow the mouse nomenclature. The read comes to an end 1 residue before the CDR3 does, leaving the germline J gene to fill in the end. This chain connects TRBV2 to TRBJ2-3; 7 bases are a match to TRBD2. The CDR3 spans 16 residues. Trimming cost V 0 bases and J 0 bases; bases outside gene matches: 3. Germline-derived CDR1 and CDR2 are LGHNA and YSYQKL. CDR3 protein: CASSQEGTVSAETLYF. The CDR3 DNA, read in part, is TGTGCCAGCAGCCAAGAGGGGACTGTTAGTGCAGAAACGCTGTAT.

Turning to this clone: Here the gene names and germline are mouse. Incomplete CDR3 DNA: TGTGGTGCTACTACAGGGGTTGGAAATACGCTCTAT. This encodes CGATTGVGNTLY. In full, the CDR3 is CGATTGVGNTLYF. J is TRBJ1-3 and V is TRBV20; the match to TRBD1 covers 7 bases. The read stops 1 residue short of the end of the CDR3; the missing end is completed from the germline J gene. V shed 4 bases, J shed 3 bases, and the junction held 3 bases outside the gene matches. The length of the CDR3 is 13 residues. Germline assignment: CDR1 GFQATS and CDR2 STVNSAI.